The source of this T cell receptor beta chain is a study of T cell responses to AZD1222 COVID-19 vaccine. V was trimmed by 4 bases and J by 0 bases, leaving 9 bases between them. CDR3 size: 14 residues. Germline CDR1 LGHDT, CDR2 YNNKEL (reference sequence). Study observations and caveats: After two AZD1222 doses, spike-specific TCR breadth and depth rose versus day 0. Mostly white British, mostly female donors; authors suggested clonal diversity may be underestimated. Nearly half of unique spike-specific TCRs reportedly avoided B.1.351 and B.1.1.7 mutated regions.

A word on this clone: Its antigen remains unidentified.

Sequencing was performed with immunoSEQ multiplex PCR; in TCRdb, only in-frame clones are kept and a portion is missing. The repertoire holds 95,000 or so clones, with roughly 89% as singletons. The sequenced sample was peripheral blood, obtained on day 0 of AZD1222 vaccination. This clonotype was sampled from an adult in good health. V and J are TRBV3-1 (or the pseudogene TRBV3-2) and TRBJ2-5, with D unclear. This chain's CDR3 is CASSRSLYQETQYF. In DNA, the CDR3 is TGTGCCAGCAGCCGATCCCTATACCAAGAGACCCAGTACTTC.